What follows are 3 T cell receptor beta chains derived from one specimen sequenced in a study of cytomegalovirus exposure and HLA in healthy donors. Vbeta (60) and Jbeta (13) primers were used in the PCR. TCRdb's table, derived via immunoSEQ multiplex PCR, lists solely in-frame clones and lacks some. This table lists approximately 110,000 clones. The sample consisted of PBMCs. Receptor source: a man in his late teens or twenties in good health and CMV-seronegative.

CDR3 in amino acids: CASSSRTVNYGYTF. The CDR3 region has the DNA TGTGCCAGCAGTTCAAGGACAGTTAACTATGGCTACACCTTC. The rearrangement links TRBV27 to TRBJ1-2, with D maybe TRBD1 (6 bases). The V end lost 4 bases, the J end lost 1 base, and 10 bases lay between the germline ends. This CDR3 is built from 14 residues. In germline, CDR1 is MNHEY, CDR2 SMNVEV (reference sequence).

The chain recombines TRBV9 with TRBJ1-2; D possibly corresponds to TRBD1 (5 bases). Trimming shortened V by 5 bases and J by 6 bases, and 14 bases separated the two germline ends. Germline V gene data show CDR1 as SGDLS and CDR2 as YYNGEE. The CDR3 is made up of 13 amino acids. This chain's CDR3 is CASRDRVGDGYTF. Here the CDR3 DNA reads TGTGCCAGCAGGGATAGGGTAGGGGATGGCTACACCTTC.

The chain has TRBV5-1 and TRBJ1-3; possibly TRBD1 for D (5 bases). Germline values: CDR1 SGHRS, CDR2 YFSETQ. V dropped 0 bases and J dropped 2 bases, with 9 bases sitting between them. The CDR3 spans 15 residues. In nucleotides, the CDR3 is TGCGCCAGCAGCTTGGAGGCAGGGCCTGGAAACACCATATATTTT. Residues: CASSLEAGPGNTIYF.